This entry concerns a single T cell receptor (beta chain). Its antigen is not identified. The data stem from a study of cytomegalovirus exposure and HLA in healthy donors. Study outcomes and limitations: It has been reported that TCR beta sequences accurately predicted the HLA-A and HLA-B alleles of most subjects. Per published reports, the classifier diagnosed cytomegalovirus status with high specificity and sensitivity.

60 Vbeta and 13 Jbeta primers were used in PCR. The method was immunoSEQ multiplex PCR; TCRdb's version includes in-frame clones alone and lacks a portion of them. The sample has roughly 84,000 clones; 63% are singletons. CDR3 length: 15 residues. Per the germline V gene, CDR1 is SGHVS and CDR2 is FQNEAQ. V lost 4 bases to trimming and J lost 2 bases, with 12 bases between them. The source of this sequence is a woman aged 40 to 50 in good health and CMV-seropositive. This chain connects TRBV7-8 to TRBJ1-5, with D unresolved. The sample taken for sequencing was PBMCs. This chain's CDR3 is CASSSGCPGNQPQHF. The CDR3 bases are TGTGCCAGCAGCTCGGGATGTCCTGGCAATCAGCCCCAGCATTTT.